Following are 26 T cell receptor beta chains from one sample sequenced in a study of blood T cell repertoires in COVID-19 (dated by TCRdb to 2018 to 2020). Receptors were amplified or captured by the immunoSEQ multiplex PCR assay. The clones in this table, taken by TCRdb from immuneACCESS, are in-frame only. Not every clone is retained; where verified, under half of the shortfall comes from an unresolved V gene, and the cause of the rest is unknown. This sample holds roughly 50,000 clones; roughly 80% were observed only once. 10% to 15% of the sample is in the top ten clones. The sequenced material came from peripheral blood. The receptors originated from a human donor in a cohort sampled during active COVID-19.

The V gene is TRBV24-1, the J gene TRBJ2-7, with D hard to call. Looked up from germline, CDR1 is KGHDR and CDR2 is SFDVKD. V dropped 1 base and J dropped 3 bases, with 6 bases sitting between them. The CDR3 runs to 13 residues. The CDR3 nucleotides read TGTGCCACCAGTGATTTTAACGGCTACGAGCAGTACTTC. This gives the protein CATSDFNGYEQYF.

CDR3 loop: CASSPGTSGGNEQFF. For the CDR3, the DNA is TGTGCCAGCAGCCCCGGGACTAGCGGGGGGAATGAGCAGTTCTTC. The V gene is TRBV11-1, the J gene TRBJ2-1; 15 nucleotides align to TRBD2. Germline V gene lookup returns CDR1 SGHAT and CDR2 FQDESV (reference sequence). The trim removed 5 bases at V and 7 bases at J, leaving 3 bases unmatched. This CDR3 spans 15 amino acids.

This clone has only a few counts. The chain joins TRBV28 to TRBJ1-2; D perhaps matches TRBD1 (6 bases). Germline CDR1 and CDR2: MDHEN and SYDVKM. The V end lost 3 bases, the J end lost 2 bases, and 28 bases lay between the germline ends. The CDR3 extends over 20 amino acids. The CDR3 region is CASSFGPSGRGTILNYGYTF. The CDR3 bases are TGTGCCAGCAGTTTTGGCCCCTCGGGCAGGGGAACCATATTAAACTATGGCTACACCTTC.

V gene TRBV4-3 combines with J gene TRBJ1-1, with 10 bases identical to TRBD1. The germline CDR1 and CDR2 sequences are LGHNA and YSLEER. V was pared by 4 bases and J by 5 bases, with 4 bases of the junction left unmatched. The CDR3 sequence is 14 residues long. The chain's CDR3 is CASSRGTGVTEAFF. CDR3 sequence (DNA): TGCGCCAGCAGCCGAGGGACAGGGGTTACTGAAGCTTTCTTT.

The V call is TRBV30, the J call TRBJ1-4; D ambiguous. Between the trimmed V and J ends, which lost 3 bases and 2 bases, there was a span of 7 bases. This CDR3 is 13 amino acids long. Germline values: CDR1 GTSNPN, CDR2 SVGIG (reference sequence). The CDR3 sequence: CAWRAITNEKLFF. CDR3 in DNA: TGTGCCTGGAGAGCGATCACTAATGAAAAACTGTTTTTT. Full variable domain (missing parts from reference TRBV30 and TRBJ1-4): SQTIHQWPATLVQPVGSPLSLECTVEGTSNPNLYWYRQAAGRGLQLLFYSVGIGQISSEVPQNLSASRPQDRQFILSSKKLLLSDSGFYLCAWRAITNEKLFFGSGTQLSVL.

CDR3 protein: CASSRVASTYEQYF. CDR3 sequence (DNA): TGTGCCAGTAGTAGGGTAGCCTCTACCTACGAGCAGTACTTC. The genes are TRBV19 and TRBJ2-7; no reliable D call. The germline CDR1 and CDR2 sequences are LNHDA and SQIVND (reference sequence). The CDR3 consists of 14 residues. Trimming left V 4 bases short and J 2 bases short, with 12 bases between. Full variable domain (rest looked up from reference TRBV19 and TRBJ2-7): DGGITQSPKYLFRKEGQNVTLSCEQNLNHDAMYWYRQDPGQGLRLIYYSQIVNDFQKGDIAEGYSVSREKKESFPLTVTSAQKNPTAFYLCASSRVASTYEQYFGPGTRLTVT.

V and J are TRBV4-1 and TRBJ2-3; TRBD2 might be the D (6 bases). The germline gives CDR1 MGHRA, CDR2 YSYEKL. The CDR3 runs to 16 residues. With 4 bases removed from V and 0 bases from J, the gap between germline ends came to 14 bases. CDR3 coding DNA: TGCGCCAGCAGCCGGAGGGGTGACTCTAGCACAGATACGCAGTATTTT. Translating it yields CASSRRGDSSTDTQYF.

In this sample, this clone turned up once. The chain is built from TRBV11-2 and TRBJ1-1; D unclear. Trimming pared 3 bases from V and 4 bases from J, leaving 18 bases between. The CDR3 contains 16 residues. Germline CDR1 is SGHAT and CDR2 is FQNNGV. CDR3 amino acids: CASSLTTGTVGTEAFF. DNA for the CDR3: TGTGCCAGCAGCTTGACGACGGGAACTGTGGGCACTGAAGCTTTCTTT.

The rearrangement joins TRBV5-1 to TRBJ2-5, with TRBD2 as a possible D gene (5 bases). Germline V gene sequence: CDR1 SGHRS, CDR2 YFSETQ. This CDR3 is built from 12 residues. The germline V and J ends were trimmed by 5 bases and 2 bases, with 7 bases remaining between them. CDR3 residues: CASRDSQETQYF. CDR3 sequence (DNA): TGCGCCAGCAGGGACTCACAAGAGACCCAGTACTTC.

CDR3 nucleotides: TGTGCCAGCAGCCCGACACCTACCAGGGAGCTGTTTTTT. This encodes CASSPTPTRELFF. The V and J genes are TRBV7-2 and TRBJ2-2; D is unclear. This CDR3 has 13 amino acids. Trimming stripped 5 bases from V and 9 bases from J, with 13 bases between. Germline V gives CDR1 SGHTA, CDR2 FQGNSA.

J is TRBJ2-1 and V is TRBV9; 8 bases map to TRBD1. The CDR3 runs to 16 residues. V was clipped by 5 bases and J by 7 bases; unmatched bases: 14. Germline V lookup: CDR1 SGDLS, CDR2 YYNGEE. The CDR3 DNA follows: TGTGCCAGCAGTTCCCAGGTCGGGACAGGAATAAATGAGCAGTTCTTC. Its translation is CASSSQVGTGINEQFF. The complete variable domain, with remaining parts taken from reference TRBV9 and TRBJ2-1, reads DSGVTQTPKHLITATGQRVTLRCSPRSGDLSVYWYQQSLDQGLQFLIQYYNGEERAKGNILERFSAQQFPDLHSELNLSSLELGDSALYFCASSSQVGTGINEQFFGPGTRLTVL.

The J gene is TRBJ1-2, the V gene TRBV12-3 or TRBV12-4; D is undetermined. V was cut by 4 bases and J by 0 bases, with 3 bases left in between. CDR3 length: 12 residues. CDR3 amino acids: CASSSTNYGYTF. In DNA form, the CDR3 reads TGTGCCAGCAGTTCCACTAACTATGGCTACACCTTC.

The J gene is TRBJ2-1, the V gene TRBV28; TRBD2 matches at 10 bases. From germline, CDR1 is MDHEN and CDR2 SYDVKM. V trimming: 1 base; J trimming: 7 bases; junction bases outside the gene matches: 4. This CDR3 has 15 residues. The CDR3 is CASSLLPSGGNEQFF. CDR3 nucleotides: TGTGCCAGCAGTTTATTACCTAGCGGGGGAAATGAGCAGTTCTTC. Based on the CDR3 plus reference TRBV28 and TRBJ2-1, the full variable domain is DVKVTQSSRYLVKRTGEKVFLECVQDMDHENMFWYRQDPGLGLRLIYFSYDVKMKEKGDIPEGYSVSREKKERFSLILESASTNQTSMYLCASSLLPSGGNEQFFGPGTRLTVL.

The rearrangement joins TRBV5-5 to TRBJ1-2; possibly TRBD1 for D (5 bases). The CDR3 is 13 residues long. Germline-derived CDR1 and CDR2 are SGHKS and YYEKEE (reference sequence). V lost 0 bases to trimming and J lost 4 bases, with 7 bases between them. CDR3 sequence reads: CASSLGQFYGYTF. CDR3 sequence (DNA): TGTGCCAGCAGCTTGGGACAGTTCTATGGCTACACCTTC.

The gene calls are TRBV6-5 and TRBJ1-2, with 10 nucleotides matching TRBD1. CDR1 MNHEY and CDR2 SVGAGI come from the germline V gene. With V trimmed by 6 bases and J by 5 bases, 3 bases remained unmatched. This CDR3 has 13 residues. The chain's CDR3 is CASSDRGRYGYTF. CDR3 sequence (DNA): TGTGCCAGCAGCGACAGGGGGCGTTATGGCTACACCTTC.

The chain couples TRBV7-2 to TRBJ1-2, with TRBD1 matching 11 bases. V dropped 4 bases and J dropped 7; count of bases not matched to a gene: 5. CDR1 and CDR2 from the germline V gene are SGHTA and FQGNSA. This CDR3 contains 14 residues. CDR3 region: CASSSRTGGSGYTF. DNA of the CDR3: TGTGCCAGCAGCTCGCGGACAGGGGGCTCTGGCTACACCTTC.

The rearrangement uses TRBV4-3 and TRBJ1-4; D is undetermined. V lost 3 bases and J lost 6, with 11 bases in between. Germline CDR1 is LGHNA and CDR2 is YSLEER. The CDR3 totals 14 residues. CDR3 DNA: TGCGCCAGCAGCCACCTTCCCGGGGATGAAAAACTGTTTTTT. Its translation: CASSHLPGDEKLFF.

V is TRBV6-2 or TRBV6-3 and J is TRBJ2-3; 9 bases align to TRBD1. Trimming cost V 6 bases and J 8 bases; bases outside gene matches: 21. Per the germline V gene, CDR1 is MNHEY and CDR2 is SVGEGT. This CDR3 spans 18 amino acids. For the CDR3, the DNA is TGTGCCAGCAGCAATAACAGGGGGCGCCGGCCCAATTTTGGTACGCAGTATTTT. Its protein product is CASSNNRGRRPNFGTQYF.

The chain is built from TRBV19 and TRBJ1-6; D is undetermined. Germline loops: CDR1 LNHDA, CDR2 SQIVND (reference sequence). The germline V and J ends were trimmed by 6 bases and 6 bases, with 12 bases remaining between them. CDR3 size: 14 residues. The CDR3 DNA sequence: TGTGCCAGTAGCTCGGGTGGAACTAATTCACCCCTCCACTTT. It specifies CASSSGGTNSPLHF. Full variable domain (rest looked up from reference TRBV19 and TRBJ1-6): DGGITQSPKYLFRKEGQNVTLSCEQNLNHDAMYWYRQDPGQGLRLIYYSQIVNDFQKGDIAEGYSVSREKKESFPLTVTSAQKNPTAFYLCASSSGGTNSPLHFGNGTRLTVT.

This clone has only a few counts. The CDR3 sequence: CASSPGLISSPLHF. The CDR3, as DNA: TGTGCCAGCAGCCCCGGACTGATAAGTTCACCCCTCCACTTT. The chain combines TRBV6-5 with TRBJ1-6; D remains ambiguous. Germline V gene lookup returns CDR1 MNHEY and CDR2 SVGAGI. The CDR3 runs 14 residues. Trimming removed 6 bases from V and 9 bases from J, with 15 bases in between.

The rearrangement uses TRBV6-6 and TRBJ1-1, with D possibly TRBD1 on 5 matching bases. The CDR3 is 13 residues long. From germline, CDR1 is MNHNY and CDR2 SVGAGI (reference sequence). Trimming took off 6 bases at V and 4 bases at J, with 12 bases between the two ends. The CDR3 protein is CASRGAGFTEAFF. In nucleotides, the CDR3 is TGTGCCAGCAGGGGTGCAGGGTTCACTGAAGCTTTCTTT.

V is TRBV19 and J is TRBJ1-1; 7 nucleotides align to TRBD1. This CDR3 region has 14 residues. CDR1 is LNHDA, CDR2 SQIVND, per germline (reference sequence). J gave up 1 base and V 5 bases, and 4 bases lay outside the gene matches. Written as DNA, the CDR3 is TGTGCCAGTAGTCCGGACAGGCGGAACACTGAAGCTTTCTTT. The encoded protein is CASSPDRRNTEAFF.

The chain is built from TRBV6-1 and TRBJ2-1; 11 positions agree with TRBD2. The V gene's germline CDR1 is MNHNS and CDR2 SASEGT. This CDR3 has 17 amino acids. Losses at the gene ends were 2 bases for V and 9 bases for J; bases not matched to a gene: 12. CDR3 protein: CASSEYSGGAGQGEQFF. The CDR3 DNA reads as TGTGCCAGCAGTGAATATAGCGGGGGGGCCGGGCAGGGTGAGCAGTTCTTC.

The rearrangement links TRBV30 to TRBJ2-5, with D perhaps matching TRBD2 (6 bases). The ends were cut back, 2 bases at V and 2 bases at J, with 18 bases in the middle. Germline lookup yields CDR1 GTSNPN and CDR2 SVGIG (reference sequence). This CDR3 has 16 amino acids. CDR3 coding DNA: TGTGCCTGGAGTCTCCCTAACCGGGAGCCGCAAGAGACCCAGTACTTC. It translates to CAWSLPNREPQETQYF.

The V and J genes are TRBV10-3 and TRBJ1-1, with 7 positions matching TRBD1. CDR3 length equals 14 residues. V was clipped by 6 bases and J by 4 bases; unmatched bases: 8. Germline V gene sequence: CDR1 ENHRY, CDR2 SYGVKD. In nucleotides, the CDR3 is TGTGCCATCAGAGACAGGGATCCAGCCACTGAAGCTTTCTTT. It encodes CAIRDRDPATEAFF.

The J gene is TRBJ1-2, the V gene TRBV7-2; maybe TRBD1 (5 bases). This CDR3 has 13 amino acids. The germline V and J ends were trimmed by 2 bases and 4 bases, with 8 bases remaining between them. Germline V CDR1 and CDR2: SGHTA, FQGNSA. CDR3 sequence reads: CASSLPTAYGYTF. The CDR3 DNA follows: TGTGCCAGCAGCTTACCGACAGCCTATGGCTACACCTTC.